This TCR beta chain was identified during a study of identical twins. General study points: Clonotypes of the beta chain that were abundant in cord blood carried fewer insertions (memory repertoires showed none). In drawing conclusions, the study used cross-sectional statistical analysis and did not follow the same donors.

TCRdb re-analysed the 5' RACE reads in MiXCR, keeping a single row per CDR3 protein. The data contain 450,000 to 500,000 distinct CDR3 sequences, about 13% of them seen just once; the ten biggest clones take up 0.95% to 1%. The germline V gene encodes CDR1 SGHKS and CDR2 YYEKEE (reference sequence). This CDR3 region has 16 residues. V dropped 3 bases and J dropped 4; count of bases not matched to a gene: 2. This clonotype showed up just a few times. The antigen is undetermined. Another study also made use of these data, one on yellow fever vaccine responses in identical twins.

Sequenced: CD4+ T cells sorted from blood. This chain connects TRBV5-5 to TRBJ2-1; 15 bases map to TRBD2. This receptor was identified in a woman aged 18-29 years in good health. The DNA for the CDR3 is TGTGCCAGCAGCTGGGGACTAGCGGGGGGTTACAATGAGCAGTTCTTC. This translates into CASSWGLAGGYNEQFF.